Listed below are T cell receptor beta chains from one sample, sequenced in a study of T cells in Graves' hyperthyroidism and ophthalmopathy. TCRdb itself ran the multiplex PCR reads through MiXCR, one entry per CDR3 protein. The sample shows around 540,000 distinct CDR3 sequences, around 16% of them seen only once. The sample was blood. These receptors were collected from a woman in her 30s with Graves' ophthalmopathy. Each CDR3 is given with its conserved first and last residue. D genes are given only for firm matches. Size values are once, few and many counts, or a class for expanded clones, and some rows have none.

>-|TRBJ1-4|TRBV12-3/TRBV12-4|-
CASSSRGGKNEKLFF
TGTGCCAGCAGCTCCCGGGGGGGGAAGAACGAAAAACTGTTTTTT
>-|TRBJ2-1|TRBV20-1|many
CSARPTVEQFF
TGCAGTGCTAGACCGACAGTTGAGCAGTTCTTC
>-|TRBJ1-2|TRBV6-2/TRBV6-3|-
CASSSTEAANYGYTF
TGTGCCAGCAGCTCAACGGAGGCAGCTAACTATGGCTACACCTTC
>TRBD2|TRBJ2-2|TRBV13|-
CASSSENSGTGELFF
TGTGCCAGCAGCAGCGAAAATAGCGGGACCGGGGAGCTGTTTTTT
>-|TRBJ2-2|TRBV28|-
CASSLWTGVPRSTGELFF
TGTGCCAGCAGTTTATGGACGGGAGTGCCGCGAAGCACCGGGGAGCTGTTTTTT
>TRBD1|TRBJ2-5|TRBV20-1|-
CSAKKGAGVETQYF
TGCAGTGCTAAAAAGGGGGCAGGAGTGGAGACCCAGTACTTC
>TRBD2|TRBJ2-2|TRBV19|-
CASSISGRLTGELFF
TGTGCCAGTAGTATTAGCGGGAGGCTCACCGGGGAGCTGTTTTTT
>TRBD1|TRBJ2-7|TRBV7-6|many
CASSPGTGTYYEQYF
TGTGCCAGCAGTCCTGGGACAGGGACTTACTACGAGCAGTACTTC
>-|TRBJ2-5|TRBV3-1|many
CASSDYYETQYF
TGTGCCAGCAGCGACTACTATGAGACCCAGTACTTC
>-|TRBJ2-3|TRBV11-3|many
CASSPNPQDTQYF
TGTGCCAGCAGCCCGAACCCGCAAGATACGCAGTATTTT
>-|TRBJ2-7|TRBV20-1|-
CSAPGQLDPYEQYF
TGCAGTGCGCCCGGACAGTTAGACCCCTACGAGCAGTACTTC
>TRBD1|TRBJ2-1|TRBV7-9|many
CASSPGTGNNEQFF
TGTGCCAGCAGCCCCGGGACAGGGAACAATGAGCAGTTCTTC
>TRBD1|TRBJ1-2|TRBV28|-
CASSFVGTGGNYGYTF
TGTGCCAGCAGTTTTGTGGGGACAGGGGGCAACTATGGCTACACCTTC
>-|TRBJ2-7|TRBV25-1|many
CASSQGEPALYEQYF
TGTGCCAGCAGTCAGGGTGAGCCCGCCCTCTACGAGCAGTACTTC
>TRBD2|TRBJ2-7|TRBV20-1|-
CSEAGDLYEQYF
TGCAGTGAGGCGGGGGACCTCTACGAGCAGTACTTC
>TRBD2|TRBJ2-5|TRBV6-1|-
CASSYGLAGAGETQYF
TGTGCCAGCAGTTACGGACTAGCGGGAGCCGGCGAGACCCAGTACTTC
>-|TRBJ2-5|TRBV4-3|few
CASSQADKGETQYF
TGCGCCAGCAGCCAGGCTGACAAGGGAGAGACCCAGTACTTC
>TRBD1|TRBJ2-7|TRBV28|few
CASSFSYETGSYEQYF
TGTGCCAGCAGTTTCTCCTACGAGACAGGGTCCTACGAGCAGTACTTC
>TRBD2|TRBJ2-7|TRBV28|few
CASSGGVVEQYF
TGTGCCAGCAGTGGGGGGGTCGTGGAGCAGTACTTC
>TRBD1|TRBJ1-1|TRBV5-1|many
CASSETGGATEAFF
TGCGCCAGCAGCGAGACAGGGGGGGCCACTGAAGCTTTCTTT
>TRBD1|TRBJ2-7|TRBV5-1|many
CASSPPGGTYEQYF
TGCGCCAGCAGCCCCCCAGGGGGCACGTACGAGCAGTACTTC
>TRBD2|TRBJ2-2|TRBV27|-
CASSTTRTSGSNELFF
TGTGCCAGCAGTACTACTAGGACTAGCGGGAGTAATGAGCTGTTTTTT
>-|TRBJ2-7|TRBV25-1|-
CASSSDPSYEQYF
TGTGCCAGCAGCTCAGACCCGTCCTACGAGCAGTACTTC
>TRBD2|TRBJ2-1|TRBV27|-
CASSSGTSGRFNEQFF
TGTGCCAGCAGTTCGGGGACTAGCGGGAGGTTCAATGAGCAGTTCTTC
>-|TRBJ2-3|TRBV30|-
CAWSVEDVGQYF
TGTGCCTGGAGTGTAGAGGACGTCGGGCAGTATTTT
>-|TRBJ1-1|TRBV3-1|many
CASSLKTASTEAFF
TGTGCCAGCAGCCTTAAGACAGCGAGCACTGAAGCTTTCTTT
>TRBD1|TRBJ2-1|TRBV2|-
CASKFRGTGGLNEQFF
TGTGCCAGCAAATTTAGGGGGACAGGGGGTTTGAATGAGCAGTTCTTC
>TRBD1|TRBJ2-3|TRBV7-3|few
CASSSTGGSDTQYF
TGTGCCAGCAGCAGTACAGGGGGCTCGGATACGCAGTATTTT
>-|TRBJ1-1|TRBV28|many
CASSLGGTTEAFF
TGTGCCAGCAGCTTAGGAGGGACGACTGAAGCTTTCTTT
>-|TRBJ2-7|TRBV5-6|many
CASSYSNPYEQYF
TGTGCCAGCAGCTACAGTAACCCCTACGAGCAGTACTTC
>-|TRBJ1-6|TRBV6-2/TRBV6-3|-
CASSYSIELGGVDSPLHF
TGTGCCAGCAGTTACTCGATCGAATTGGGGGGTGTGGATTCACCCCTCCACTTT
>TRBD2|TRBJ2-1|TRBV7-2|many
CASSFLGLAGYNEQFF
TGTGCCAGCAGCTTTCTTGGACTAGCGGGATACAATGAGCAGTTCTTC
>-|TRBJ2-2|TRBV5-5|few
CASRGSGELFF
TGTGCCAGCAGGGGTTCTGGGGAGCTGTTTTTT
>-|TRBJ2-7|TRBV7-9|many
CASSLVADPSEQYF
TGTGCCAGCAGCTTAGTGGCTGACCCAAGCGAGCAGTACTTC
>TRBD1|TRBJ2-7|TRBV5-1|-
CASSSTGTGVVNEQYF
TGCGCCAGCAGCTCAACCGGGACAGGTGTAGTGAATGAGCAGTACTTC
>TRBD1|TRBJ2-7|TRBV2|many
CASSVDRDSYEQYF
TGTGCCAGCAGCGTAGACCGGGACAGCTACGAGCAGTACTTC
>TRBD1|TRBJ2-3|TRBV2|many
CASSPGQGPDTQYF
TGTGCCAGCAGTCCGGGACAGGGGCCAGATACGCAGTATTTT
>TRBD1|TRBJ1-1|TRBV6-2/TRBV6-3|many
CASRPGGWNTEAFF
TGTGCCAGCAGGCCAGGGGGATGGAACACTGAAGCTTTCTTT
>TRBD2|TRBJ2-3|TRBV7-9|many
CASLLAGGRRTDTQYF
TGTGCCAGCTTACTAGCGGGAGGGAGACGCACAGATACGCAGTATTTT
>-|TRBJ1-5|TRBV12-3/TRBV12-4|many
CASSFWADNQPQHF
TGTGCCAGCAGTTTTTGGGCAGACAATCAGCCCCAGCATTTT
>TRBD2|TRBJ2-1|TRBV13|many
CASSFPSGSREQFF
TGTGCCAGCAGCTTCCCTAGCGGGAGTCGTGAGCAGTTCTTC
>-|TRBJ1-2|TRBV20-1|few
CSAREYGSGYTF
TGCAGTGCTAGAGAGTACGGCAGCGGCTACACCTTC
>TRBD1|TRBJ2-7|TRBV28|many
CASSLFRDRGPYEQYF
TGTGCCAGCAGTTTATTCCGGGACAGGGGGCCCTACGAGCAGTACTTC
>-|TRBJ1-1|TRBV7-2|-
CASSLDSVLQGAREAFF
TGTGCCAGCAGCTTGGACTCGGTCTTACAGGGCGCCCGTGAAGCTTTCTTT
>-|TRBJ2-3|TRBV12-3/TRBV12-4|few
CASSLGGKNTQYF
TGTGCCAGCAGTTTAGGTGGTAAAAATACGCAGTATTTT
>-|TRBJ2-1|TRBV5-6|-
CASSSWALPSVWETQFF
TGTGCCAGCAGTTCCTGGGCCCTCCCATCTGTCTGGGAGACCCAGTTCTTC
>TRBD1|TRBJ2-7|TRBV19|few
CASSIAGTGLGGSYEQYF
TGTGCCAGTAGTATAGCCGGGACAGGGTTAGGAGGATCCTACGAGCAGTACTTC
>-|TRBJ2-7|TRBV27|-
CASSFRGGYEQYF
TGTGCCAGCAGTTTCCGAGGAGGATACGAGCAGTACTTC
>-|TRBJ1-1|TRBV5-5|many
CASSFLTGRDTEAFF
TGTGCCAGCAGCTTCCTCACAGGGCGAGACACTGAAGCTTTCTTT
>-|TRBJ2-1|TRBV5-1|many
CASSLAKNEQFF
TGCGCCAGCAGCTTAGCCAAAAATGAGCAGTTCTTC
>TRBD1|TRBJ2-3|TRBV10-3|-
CAISGTEGQGVADTQYF
TGTGCCATCAGTGGGACAGAGGGACAGGGGGTCGCAGATACGCAGTATTTT
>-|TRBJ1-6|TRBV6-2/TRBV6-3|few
CASSGAGSPLHF
TGTGCCAGCAGCGGCGCGGGTTCACCCCTCCACTTT
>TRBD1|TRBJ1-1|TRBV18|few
CASSPSGRGQGRAEAFF
TGTGCCAGCTCACCATCGGGAAGGGGGCAAGGTAGAGCTGAAGCTTTCTTT
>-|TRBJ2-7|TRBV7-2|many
CASTKGGASGEQYF
TGTGCCAGCACCAAGGGGGGGGCTAGTGGCGAGCAGTACTTC
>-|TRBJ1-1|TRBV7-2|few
CASSLPGGGAFF
TGTGCCAGCAGCTTGCCGGGGGGTGGAGCTTTCTTT